A selection of T cell receptor beta chains follows, all from one sample in a study of shared clonotypes between healthy human individuals. The repertoire was sequenced with immunoSEQ multiplex PCR; TCRdb's copy has only in-frame clones and lacks some. The top ten hold 0.95% to 1.5% of the sample, which has about 1,900,000 clones, about 95% seen once. Specimen: naive CD8+ T cells sorted from blood. The source of these receptors is a man aged 18 to 29 in good health. CDR3s include the opening cysteine and the closing phenylalanine or tryptophan. The D gene is left open where the match is weak.

TRBV4-1	TRBJ2-7	TRBD1	14	TGCGCCAGCAGCCTCTCCGGGACAGGGGGCGAGCAGTACTTC	CASSLSGTGGEQYF
TRBV7-6	TRBJ2-1	TRBD2	16	TGTGCCAGCAGCTTAGCCCAAGCGGGAGTTCTTGATGAGCAGTTCTTC	CASSLAQAGVLDEQFF
TRBV6-5	TRBJ2-1	.	16	TGTGCCAGCAGTTACTCGGCTAGCTACTCCTACAATGAGCAGTTCTTC	CASSYSASYSYNEQFF
TRBV13	TRBJ2-7	TRBD1	16	TGTGCCAGCAGCTTAGGTGCCCGGACAGGAAACTACGAGCAGTACTTC	CASSLGARTGNYEQYF
TRBV9	TRBJ2-7	.	14	TGTGCCAGCTCCAACGCCGGGGAGTACTACGAGCAGTACTTC	CASSNAGEYYEQYF
TRBV27	TRBJ2-7	TRBD1	15	TGTGCCAGCAGATCCGGGACAGGGGGCTCCTACGAGCAGTACTTC	CASRSGTGGSYEQYF
TRBV5-1	TRBJ2-1	.	12	TGCGCCAGCAGCTTGGTCGGGGACGAGCAGTTCTTC	CASSLVGDEQFF
TRBV9	TRBJ1-3	.	14	TGTGCCAGCAGCGTAGGAGCAGGGCAAAACACCATATATTTT	CASSVGAGQNTIYF
TRBV28	TRBJ1-1	.	14	TGTGCCAGCAGTGCCATCGGGCCGCCCCAGGGAGCTTTCTTT	CASSAIGPPQGAFF
TRBV19	TRBJ1-6	.	15	TGTGCCAGTAGACCCGCAGGGGATGTTTATTCACCCCTCCACTTT	CASRPAGDVYSPLHF
TRBV10-1	TRBJ2-5	.	13	TGCGCCAGCAGTGATGGAGGGACCGAGACCCAGTACTTC	CASSDGGTETQYF
TRBV7-8	TRBJ1-1	.	13	TGTGCCAGCAGCTTTCCAGGTAACACTGAAGCTTTCTTT	CASSFPGNTEAFF
TRBV10-2	TRBJ2-7	.	13	TGCGCCAGCAGTGAGTTTAAACAGGGTGTGCAGTACTTC	CASSEFKQGVQYF